This T cell receptor (beta chain) derives from a study of radiotherapy plus CTLA-4 blockade in lung cancer. Study observations and caveats: Clones derived from tumor TCRs expanded in blood after radiotherapy plus ipilimumab.

Points on this clone: Its antigen is still unknown.

The CDR3 is 15 amino acids. From germline, CDR1 is SGDLS and CDR2 YYNGEE. The V gene lost 0 bases and the J gene lost 2 bases, with 9 bases spanning the gap. Sequencing was performed with immunoSEQ multiplex PCR; in TCRdb, only in-frame clones are kept and a portion is missing. This table has tens of thousands of clones, 70% to 85% appearing once. Ipilimumab-mediated CTLA-4 blockade plus focal radiation was given to patients having chemo-refractory metastatic non-small-cell lung cancer. The chain recombines TRBV9 with TRBJ2-1; D is ambiguous. The sample here was peripheral blood, taken from a patient treated with radiotherapy plus ipilimumab. This sequence originates from a human donor with non-small cell lung cancer who had a complete response to radiotherapy plus ipilimumab. CDR3 nucleotides: TGTGCCAGCAGCGTAGGGCTAGGAACCTACAATGAGCAGTTCTTC. It codes for CASSVGLGTYNEQFF. The full variable domain, its missing parts supplied by reference TRBV9 and TRBJ2-1, is DSGVTQTPKHLITATGQRVTLRCSPRSGDLSVYWYQQSLDQGLQFLIQYYNGEERAKGNILERFSAQQFPDLHSELNLSSLELGDSALYFCASSVGLGTYNEQFFGPGTRLTVL.